Here is one T cell receptor beta chain with its context. The antigen is unknown. This entry comes from a study of metastatic and nonmetastatic thyroid tumors. About the study: Both malignant and benign thyroid patients supplied peripheral blood and tumor or nodule tissue samples, across which the repertoires of these patients were then compared. Notes on the study in general: According to reports, the diversity of TCR beta was significantly higher in malignant thyroid tumors than in benign nodules, and this held in both blood and tumor samples.

Ahead of thyroid surgery, no patient had received treatment of any kind. Per the original methods: A classifier for distant metastasis in papillary thyroid cancer was constructed using CDR3 differences observed across clinicopathological groups. TCRdb re-called the PCR reads through MiXCR. The V and J calls and clone size are TCRdb's, not the authors'. The profile shows more than 8,000 clones, approximately 44% of them singletons. In germline, CDR1 is SGHTA, CDR2 FQGNSA. V gave up 1 base and J gave up 4 bases, with 13 bases separating them. The CDR3 has 15 residues. The sample consisted of tumor tissue. V gene TRBV7-2 combines with J gene TRBJ1-1; perhaps TRBD1 as D (5 bases). The clonotype comes from a male donor with papillary thyroid cancer or a benign thyroid nodule (not recorded which). Some clones in this sample may be carry-over from other donors' samples. CDR3 protein: CASSLGGAGGTEAFF. CDR3 in DNA: TGTGCCAGCAGCTTAGGAGGGGCTGGGGGCACTGAAGCTTTCTTT.